This record looks at one T cell receptor beta chain sequence and its context. This sample was included in a study of blood T cells in healthy people across ages. CDR1 and CDR2 (germline): PRHDT, FYEKMQ (reference sequence). V gave up 5 bases and J gave up 4 bases, with 11 bases separating them. The CDR3 extends over 13 amino acids. Using a J-beta primer mix together with a sample-barcoded 5' primer, a second PCR was run for about 6 to 12 cycles. MiXCR, applied by TCRdb to the 5' RACE reads, yields one record per CDR3 protein. The data show approximately 780,000 distinct CDR3 sequences, about a quarter seen once. The same data also went into a second study, on T cells of mothers and their children.

The genes are TRBV13 and TRBJ1-1; the D gene is possibly TRBD1 (6 bases). Material: blood. This sequence was found in a boy aged 5-17 years in good health. CDR3 DNA: TGTGCCAGCAGCCCAGGGGAACGCACTGAAGCTTTCTTT. This codes for CASSPGERTEAFF.